This T cell receptor beta chain was observed in a study of human T cells and chemical hapten exposure. TCRdb reprocessed the 5' RACE reads with MiXCR, giving one entry per CDR3 protein. The table has 110,000 to 150,000 distinct CDR3 sequences, roughly 4% seen once. The germline CDR1 and CDR2 sequences are SGHRS and YFSETQ. Trimming took off 4 bases at V and 1 base at J, with 8 bases between the two ends. The CDR3 contains 14 residues. The sample holds many counts of this clonotype. Extraction of total RNA was performed on unfractionated whole blood. The chain employs TRBV5-1 and TRBJ2-2; D perhaps matches TRBD1 (6 bases). The receptor was derived from a female donor in good health. CDR3 sequence (DNA): TGCGCCAGCAGCCGGGGACAGAACACCGGGGAGCTGTTTTTT. Protein sequence: CASSRGQNTGELFF.